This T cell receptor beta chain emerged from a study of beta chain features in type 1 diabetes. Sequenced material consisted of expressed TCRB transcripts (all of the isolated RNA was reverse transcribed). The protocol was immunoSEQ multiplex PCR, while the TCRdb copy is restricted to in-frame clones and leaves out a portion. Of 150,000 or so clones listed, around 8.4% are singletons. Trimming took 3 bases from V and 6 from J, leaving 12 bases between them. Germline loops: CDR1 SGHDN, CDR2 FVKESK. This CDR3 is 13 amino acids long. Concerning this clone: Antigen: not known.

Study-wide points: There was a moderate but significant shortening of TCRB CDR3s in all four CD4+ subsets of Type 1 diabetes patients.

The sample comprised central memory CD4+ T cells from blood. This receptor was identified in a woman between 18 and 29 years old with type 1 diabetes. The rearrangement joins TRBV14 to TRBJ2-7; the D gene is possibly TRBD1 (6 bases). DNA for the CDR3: TGTGCCAGCAGCCAGAATACAGGGATCGAGCAGTACTTC. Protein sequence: CASSQNTGIEQYF.